This T cell receptor (beta chain) was documented in a study of CD4 T cells in relation to SARS-CoV-2 and coronaviruses. CDR1 is MNHEY, CDR2 SVGAGI, per germline. With 6 bases removed from V and 0 bases from J, the gap between germline ends came to 6 bases. The CDR3 is 13 residues long. Unexposed donor CD4+ T cells date from about 2011-2018, before the COVID-19 pandemic. The cells were cultured for over eight days before CD4+ T cells were isolated. Cells permitting, SARS-CoV-2 S/N and four cold-coronavirus spikes were tested on unexposed-donor CD4+ T cells. Cultures held under 2.5 million PBMCs per well with roughly 10 IU/ml IL-2. Repertoires were generated with immunoSEQ multiplex PCR, while TCRdb's copy carries only in-frame clones and drops some. The top ten clones hold over 9% of a sample with tens of thousands of clones, 60% to 80% of them seen once. Study results and caveats: Compared with monoreactive clones, crossreactive clones showed significantly weaker SARS-CoV-2 expansion. The cross-reactivity analysis covered only spike protein, not other viral proteins.

On this clone itself: The antigen remains unidentified. Other DNA sequences in this sample translate to the same CDR3.

The sequence was collected from a human donor in good health. The sequenced sample consisted of CD4+ T cells from PBMCs, cultured in vitro. The chain employs TRBV6-5 and TRBJ1-3; D gene uncertain. CDR3 loop: CASRYSSGNTIYF. The DNA for the CDR3 is TGTGCCAGCAGATACAGCTCTGGAAACACCATATATTTT.